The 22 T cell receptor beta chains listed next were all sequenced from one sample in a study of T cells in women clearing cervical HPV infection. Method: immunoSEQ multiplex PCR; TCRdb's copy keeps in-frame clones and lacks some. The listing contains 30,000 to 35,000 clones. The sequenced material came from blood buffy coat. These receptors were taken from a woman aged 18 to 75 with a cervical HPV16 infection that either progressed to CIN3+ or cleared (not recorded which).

The CDR3 loop is CASSPGTGTSYEQYF. CDR3 bases read: TGTGCCAGCAGCCCCGGGACAGGGACTTCCTACGAG. V gene TRBV27 combines with J gene TRBJ2-7; 9 nucleotides align to TRBD1. The DNA ends 3 residues before the CDR3 does, and the rest of the CDR3 is filled in from the germline J gene. CDR1 and CDR2 from the germline V gene are MNHEY and SMNVEV (reference sequence). V lost 6 bases to trimming and J lost 1 base; unmatched junction nucleotides: 7. The CDR3 length is 15 residues.

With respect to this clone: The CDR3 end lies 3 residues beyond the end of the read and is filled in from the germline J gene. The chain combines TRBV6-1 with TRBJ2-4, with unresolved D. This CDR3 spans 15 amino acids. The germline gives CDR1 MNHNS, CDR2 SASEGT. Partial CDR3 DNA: TGTGCCAGCAGTGGCCAGTCATATAGCAATCAGCCT. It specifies CASSGQSYSNQP. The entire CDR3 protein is CASSGQSYSNQPQYF.

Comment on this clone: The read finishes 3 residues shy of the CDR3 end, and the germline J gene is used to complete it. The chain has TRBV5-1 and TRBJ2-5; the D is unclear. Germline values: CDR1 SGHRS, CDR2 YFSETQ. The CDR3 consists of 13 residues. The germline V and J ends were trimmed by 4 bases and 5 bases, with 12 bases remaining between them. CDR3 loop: CASSPTPGETQYF. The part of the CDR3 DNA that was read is TGCGCCAGCAGCCCGACTCCTGGGGAGACC. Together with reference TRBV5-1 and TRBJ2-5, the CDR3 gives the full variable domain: KAGVTQTPRYLIKTRGQQVTLSCSPISGHRSVSWYQQTPGQGLQFLFEYFSETQRNKGNFPGRFSGRQFSNSRSEMNVSTLELGDSALYLCASSPTPGETQYFGPGTRLLVL.

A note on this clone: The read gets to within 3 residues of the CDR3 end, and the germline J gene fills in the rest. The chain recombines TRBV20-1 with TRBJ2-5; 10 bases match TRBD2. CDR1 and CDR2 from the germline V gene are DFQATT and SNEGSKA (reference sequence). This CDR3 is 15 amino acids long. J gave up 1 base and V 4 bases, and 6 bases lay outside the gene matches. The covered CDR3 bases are TGCAGTGCTACCCAATCTAGCGGGGGCCAAGAGACC. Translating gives CSATQSSGGQET. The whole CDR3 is CSATQSSGGQETQYF.

The DNA read from the CDR3 is TGCGCCAGCAGCTCCATCGGCAGTAACCAGCGGGCCTATGGC. Protein sequence: CASSSIGSNQRAYG. The full CDR3 sequence reads CASSSIGSNQRAYGYTF. This chain uses TRBV5-1 with TRBJ1-2; D remains unclear. The read halts 3 residues ahead of the CDR3 end, with the missing end drawn from the germline J gene. Trimming removed 3 bases from V and 4 bases from J, with 22 bases in between. The CDR3 contains 17 residues. CDR1 is SGHRS, CDR2 YFSETQ, per germline.

The sequenced CDR3 bases are TGTGCCAGCACCGGTGGGGGGGCGAATTCGGAGACC. Its protein product is CASTGGGANSET. The CDR3 reads in full as CASTGGGANSETQYF. V usage is TRBV2 and J usage is TRBJ2-5; weak D call: TRBD2 (7 bases). The read finishes 3 residues shy of the CDR3 end, and the germline J gene is used to complete it. Deletions cut 7 bases from V and 5 bases from J, with 20 bases between. This CDR3 is 15 amino acids long. Germline CDR1 reads SNHLY; CDR2 reads FYNNEI.

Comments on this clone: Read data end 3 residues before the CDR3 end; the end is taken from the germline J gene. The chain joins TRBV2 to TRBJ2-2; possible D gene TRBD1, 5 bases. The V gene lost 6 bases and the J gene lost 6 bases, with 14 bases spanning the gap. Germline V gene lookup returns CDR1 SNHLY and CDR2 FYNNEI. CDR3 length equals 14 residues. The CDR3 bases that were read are TGTGCCAGCAGGAAGGGGTTGAGCGCCGGGGAG. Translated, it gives CASRKGLSAGE. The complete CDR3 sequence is CASRKGLSAGELFF. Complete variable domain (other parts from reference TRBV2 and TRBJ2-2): EPEVTQTPSHQVTQMGQEVILRCVPISNHLYFYWYRQILGQKVEFLVSFYNNEISEKSEIFDDQFSVERPDGSNFTLKIRSTKLEDSAMYFCASRKGLSAGELFFGEGSRLTVL.

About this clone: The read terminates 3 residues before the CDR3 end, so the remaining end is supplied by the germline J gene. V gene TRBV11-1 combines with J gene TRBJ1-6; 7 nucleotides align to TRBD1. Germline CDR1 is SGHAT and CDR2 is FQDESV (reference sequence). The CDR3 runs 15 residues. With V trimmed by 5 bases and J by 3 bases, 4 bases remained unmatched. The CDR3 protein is CASSPGQYYNSPLHF. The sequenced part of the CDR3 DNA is TGTGCCAGCAGCCCGGGACAGTACTATAATTCACCC.

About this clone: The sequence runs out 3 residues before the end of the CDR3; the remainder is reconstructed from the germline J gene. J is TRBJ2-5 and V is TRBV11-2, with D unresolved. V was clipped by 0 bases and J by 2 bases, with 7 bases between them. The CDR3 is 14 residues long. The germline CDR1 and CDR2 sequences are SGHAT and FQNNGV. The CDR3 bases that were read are TGTGCCAGCAGCTTAGAACCTAGACAAGAGACC. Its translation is CASSLEPRQET. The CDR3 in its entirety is CASSLEPRQETQYF.

The CDR3 protein is CSARNGGPSGELFF. Incomplete CDR3 DNA: TGCAGTGCTCGAAACGGGGGACCTTCCGGGGAG. The chain joins TRBV20-1 to TRBJ2-2, with TRBD2 as a possible D gene (6 bases). The DNA ends 3 residues before the CDR3 does, and the rest of the CDR3 is filled in from the germline J gene. V was pared by 5 bases and J by 6 bases, with 16 bases between. The CDR3 is 14 residues long. CDR1 is DFQATT, CDR2 SNEGSKA, per germline (reference sequence).

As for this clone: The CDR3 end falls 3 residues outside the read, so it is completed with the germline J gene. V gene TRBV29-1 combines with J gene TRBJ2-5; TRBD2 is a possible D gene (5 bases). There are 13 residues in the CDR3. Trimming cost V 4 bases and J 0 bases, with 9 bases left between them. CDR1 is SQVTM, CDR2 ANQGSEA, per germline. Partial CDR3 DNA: TGCAGCGTTGTTCAGGACTACCAAGAGACC. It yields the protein CSVVQDYQET. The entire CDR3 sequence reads CSVVQDYQETQYF.

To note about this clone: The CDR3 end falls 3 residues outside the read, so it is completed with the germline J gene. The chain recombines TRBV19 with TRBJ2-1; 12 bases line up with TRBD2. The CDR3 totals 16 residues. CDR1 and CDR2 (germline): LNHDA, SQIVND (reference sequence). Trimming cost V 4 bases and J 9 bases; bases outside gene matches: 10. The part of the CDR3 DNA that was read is TGTGCCAGTAGTAGCAGATCTAGCGGGAGGGGGAGTGAG. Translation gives CASSSRSSGRGSE. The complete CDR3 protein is CASSSRSSGRGSEQFF.

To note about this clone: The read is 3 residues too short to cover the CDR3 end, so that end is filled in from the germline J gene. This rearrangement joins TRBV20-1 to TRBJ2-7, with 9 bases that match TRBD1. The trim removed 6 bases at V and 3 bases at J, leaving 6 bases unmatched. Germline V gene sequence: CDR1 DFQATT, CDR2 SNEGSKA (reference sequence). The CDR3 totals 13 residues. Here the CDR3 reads CSARSDRGYEQYF. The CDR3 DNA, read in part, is TGCAGTGCCAGGTCGGACAGGGGCTACGAG.

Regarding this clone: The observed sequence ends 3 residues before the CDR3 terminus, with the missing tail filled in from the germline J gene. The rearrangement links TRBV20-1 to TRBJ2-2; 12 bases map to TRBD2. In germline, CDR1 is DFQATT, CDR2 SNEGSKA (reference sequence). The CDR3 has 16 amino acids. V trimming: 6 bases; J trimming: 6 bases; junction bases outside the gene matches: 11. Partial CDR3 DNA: TGCAGTGCCGAAGACCTAGCGGGGGGGCTTGCCGGGGAG. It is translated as CSAEDLAGGLAGE. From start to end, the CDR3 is CSAEDLAGGLAGELFF.

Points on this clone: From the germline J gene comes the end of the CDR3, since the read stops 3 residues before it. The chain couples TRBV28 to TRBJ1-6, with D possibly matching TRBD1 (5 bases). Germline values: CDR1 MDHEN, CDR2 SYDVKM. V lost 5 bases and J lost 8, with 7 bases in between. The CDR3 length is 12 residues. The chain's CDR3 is CASSDSHSPLHF. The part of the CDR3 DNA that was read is TGTGCCAGCAGTGACAGTCATTCACCC.

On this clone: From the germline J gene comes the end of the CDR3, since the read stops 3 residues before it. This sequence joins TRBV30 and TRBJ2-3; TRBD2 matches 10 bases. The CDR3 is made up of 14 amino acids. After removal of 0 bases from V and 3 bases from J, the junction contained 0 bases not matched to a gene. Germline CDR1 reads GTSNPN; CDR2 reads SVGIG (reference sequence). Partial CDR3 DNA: TGTGCCTGGAGTGTGGGACTAGCGACAGATACG. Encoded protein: CAWSVGLATDT. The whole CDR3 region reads CAWSVGLATDTQYF.

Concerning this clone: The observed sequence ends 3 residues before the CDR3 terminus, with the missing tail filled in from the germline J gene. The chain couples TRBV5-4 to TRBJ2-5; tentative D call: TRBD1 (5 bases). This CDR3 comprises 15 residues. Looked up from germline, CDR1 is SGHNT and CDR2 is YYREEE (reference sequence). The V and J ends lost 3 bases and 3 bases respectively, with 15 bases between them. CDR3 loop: CASSSSSDSKETQYF. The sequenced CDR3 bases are TGTGCCAGCAGCTCCTCAAGCGACAGTAAAGAGACC.

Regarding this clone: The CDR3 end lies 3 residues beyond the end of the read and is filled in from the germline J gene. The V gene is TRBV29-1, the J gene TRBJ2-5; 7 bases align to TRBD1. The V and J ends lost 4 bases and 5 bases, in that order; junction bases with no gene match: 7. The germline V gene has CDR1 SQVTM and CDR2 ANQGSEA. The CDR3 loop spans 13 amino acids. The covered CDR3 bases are TGCAGCGTTGCTGGGACAGTAAAGGAGACC. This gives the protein CSVAGTVKET. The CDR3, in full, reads CSVAGTVKETQYF.

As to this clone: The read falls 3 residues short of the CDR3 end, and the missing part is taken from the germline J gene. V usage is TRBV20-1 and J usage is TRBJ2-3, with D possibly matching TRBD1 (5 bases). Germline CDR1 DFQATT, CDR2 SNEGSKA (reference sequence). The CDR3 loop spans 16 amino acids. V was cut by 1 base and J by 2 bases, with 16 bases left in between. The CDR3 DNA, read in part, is TGCAGTGCTAGAGGGGTCGGACATCTCTCCACAGATACG. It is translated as CSARGVGHLSTDT. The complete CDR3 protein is CSARGVGHLSTDTQYF.

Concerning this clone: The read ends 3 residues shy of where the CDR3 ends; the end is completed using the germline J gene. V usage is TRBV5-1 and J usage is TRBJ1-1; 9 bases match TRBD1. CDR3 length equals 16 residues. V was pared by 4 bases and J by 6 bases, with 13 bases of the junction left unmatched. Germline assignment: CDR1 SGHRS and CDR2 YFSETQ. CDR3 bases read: TGCGCCAGCAGCCGAGAGACAGGGGGATTGAGCGCTGAA. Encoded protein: CASSRETGGLSAE. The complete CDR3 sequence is CASSRETGGLSAEAFF. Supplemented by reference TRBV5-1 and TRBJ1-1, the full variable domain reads KAGVTQTPRYLIKTRGQQVTLSCSPISGHRSVSWYQQTPGQGLQFLFEYFSETQRNKGNFPGRFSGRQFSNSRSEMNVSTLELGDSALYLCASSRETGGLSAEAFFGQGTRLTVV.

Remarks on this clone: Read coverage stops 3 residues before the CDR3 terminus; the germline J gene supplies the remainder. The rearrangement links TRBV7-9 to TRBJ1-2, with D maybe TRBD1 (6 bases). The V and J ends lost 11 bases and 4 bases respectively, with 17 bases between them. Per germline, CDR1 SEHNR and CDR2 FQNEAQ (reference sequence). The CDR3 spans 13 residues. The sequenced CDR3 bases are TGTGCCGGAGGACAGCCAAGGGGCTATGGC. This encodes CAGGQPRGYG. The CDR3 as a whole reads CAGGQPRGYGYTF.

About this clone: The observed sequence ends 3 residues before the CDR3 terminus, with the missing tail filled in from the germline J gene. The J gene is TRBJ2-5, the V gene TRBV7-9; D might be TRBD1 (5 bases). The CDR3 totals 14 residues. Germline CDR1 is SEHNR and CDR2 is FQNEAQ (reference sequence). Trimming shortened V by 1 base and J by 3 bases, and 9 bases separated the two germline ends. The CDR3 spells CASSLGAGKETQYF. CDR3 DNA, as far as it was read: TGTGCCAGCAGCTTAGGTGCAGGGAAAGAGACC. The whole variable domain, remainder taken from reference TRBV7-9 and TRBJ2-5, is DTGVSQNPRHKITKRGQNVTFRCDPISEHNRLYWYRQTLGQGPEFLTYFQNEAQLEKSRLLSDRFSAERPKGSFSTLEIQRTEQGDSAMYLCASSLGAGKETQYFGPGTRLLVL.